This T cell receptor beta chain comes out of a study of T cells in Graves' hyperthyroidism and ophthalmopathy. Findings and caveats of the study: A model built on 13 V-J features separated ophthalmopathy from stable hyperthyroidism.

This clonotype was counted at least ten times. Antigen: not known. RNA transcripts provided the source from which TCR beta CDR3 regions were amplified. The HTBI set primed first-round TCR CDR3 RT-PCR. In TCRdb, the multiplex PCR reads were re-called with MiXCR into one record per CDR3 protein. The sample contains around 370,000 distinct CDR3 sequences, about a fifth of which appear only once. Germline V lookup: CDR1 DFQATT, CDR2 SNEGSKA (reference sequence). The CDR3 length is 14 residues. Unmatched junction bases numbered 8, after V lost 1 base and J lost 7 bases. The sample was blood. The J gene is TRBJ2-7, the V gene TRBV20-1, with 9 bases matching TRBD1. The clonotype originates from a man between 18 and 29 years old with Graves' ophthalmopathy. As DNA, the CDR3 is TGCAGTGCTAGAGCCCCAGGGACAGGGTGGGAGCAGTACTTC. Its translation: CSARAPGTGWEQYF.